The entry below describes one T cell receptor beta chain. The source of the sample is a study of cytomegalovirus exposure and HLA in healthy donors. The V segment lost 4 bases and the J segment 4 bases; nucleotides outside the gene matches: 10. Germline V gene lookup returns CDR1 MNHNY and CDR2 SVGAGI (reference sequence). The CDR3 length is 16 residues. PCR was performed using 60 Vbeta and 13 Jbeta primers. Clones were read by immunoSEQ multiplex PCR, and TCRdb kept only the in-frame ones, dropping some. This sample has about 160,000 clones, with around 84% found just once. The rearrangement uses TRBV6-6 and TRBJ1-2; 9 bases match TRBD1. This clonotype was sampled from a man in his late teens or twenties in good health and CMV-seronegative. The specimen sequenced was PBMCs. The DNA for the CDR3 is TGTGCCAGCAGTTCCTTGGGACAGGGTCAGTCCTATGGCTACACCTTC. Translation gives CASSSLGQGQSYGYTF.